There are a few counts of the clone carrying this T cell receptor (beta chain). Its target is not known. The authors built TCR beta libraries using iRepertoire HTBI primers and Arm-PCR of CDR3 regions. Via MiXCR, TCRdb re-called the multiplex PCR reads, giving one row per CDR3 protein. Seen here are roughly 610,000 distinct CDR3 sequences, 16% observed once, and the top ten hold about 17%. Time point here: newly diagnosed GD, antithyroid drugs for less than 3 months. RNA extracted from PBMCs served as the sequencing template. A volume of 7 to 9 milliliters of peripheral blood was collected in EDTA tubes. These data originate in a study of regulatory T cells in long-lasting Graves disease. General observations from the study: Between persistent patients, 2,500 to 3,500 public clonotypes were shared, exceeding the 900 to 1,000 shared between new patients.

The sample was also reused in another study, on T cells in Graves' hyperthyroidism and ophthalmopathy.

The material was peripheral blood mononuclear cells (PBMCs), obtained at new diagnosis, from a patient treated with antithyroid drugs. This TCR derives from a woman in her twenties or thirties with Graves disease.

The CDR3, as DNA: TGTGCCAGCAGCCTCATGTTGTACACTGAAGCTTTCTTT. Translation: CASSLMLYTEAFF. The V gene is TRBV7-6, the J gene TRBJ1-1; unclear D gene. The length of the CDR3 is 13 residues. V was clipped by 5 bases and J by 3 bases, with 10 bases between them. Per the germline V gene, CDR1 is SGHVS and CDR2 is FNYEAQ.